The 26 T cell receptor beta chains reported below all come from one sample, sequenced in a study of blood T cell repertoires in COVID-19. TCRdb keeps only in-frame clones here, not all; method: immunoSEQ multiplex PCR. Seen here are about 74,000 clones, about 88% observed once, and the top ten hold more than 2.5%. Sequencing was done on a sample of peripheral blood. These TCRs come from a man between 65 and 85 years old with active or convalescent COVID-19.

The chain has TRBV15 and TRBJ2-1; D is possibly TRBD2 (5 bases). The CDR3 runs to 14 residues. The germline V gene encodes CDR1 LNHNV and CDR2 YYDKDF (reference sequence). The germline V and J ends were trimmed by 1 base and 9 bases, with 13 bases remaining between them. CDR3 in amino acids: CATSRAGLRAEQFF. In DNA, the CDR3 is TGTGCCACCAGCAGAGCCGGACTCCGGGCTGAGCAGTTCTTC.

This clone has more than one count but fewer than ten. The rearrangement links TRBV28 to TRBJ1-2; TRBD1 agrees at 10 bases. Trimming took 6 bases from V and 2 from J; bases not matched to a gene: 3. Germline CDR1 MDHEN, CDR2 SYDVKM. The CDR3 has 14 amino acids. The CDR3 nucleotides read TGTGCCAGCAGAAGACAGGGGGCAAACTATGGCTACACCTTC. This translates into CASRRQGANYGYTF.

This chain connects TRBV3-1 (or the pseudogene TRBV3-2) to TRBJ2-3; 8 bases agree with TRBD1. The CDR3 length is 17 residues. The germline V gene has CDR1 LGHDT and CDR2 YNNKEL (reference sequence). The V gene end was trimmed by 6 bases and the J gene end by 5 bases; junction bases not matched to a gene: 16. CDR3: CASRPNSGHGQGDTQYF. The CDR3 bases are TGTGCCAGCAGGCCAAATTCGGGACACGGACAGGGAGATACGCAGTATTTT.

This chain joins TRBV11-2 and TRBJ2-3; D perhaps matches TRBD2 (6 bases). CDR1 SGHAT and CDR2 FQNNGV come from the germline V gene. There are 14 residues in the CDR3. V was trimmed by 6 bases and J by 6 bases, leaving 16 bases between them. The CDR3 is CASRNPGTADTQYF. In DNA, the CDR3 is TGTGCCAGCAGGAACCCCGGGACTGCCGATACGCAGTATTTT.

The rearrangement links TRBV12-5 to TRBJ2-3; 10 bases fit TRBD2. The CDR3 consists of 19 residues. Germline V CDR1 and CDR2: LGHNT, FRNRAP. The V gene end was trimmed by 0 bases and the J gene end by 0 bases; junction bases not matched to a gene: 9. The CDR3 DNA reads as TGTGCTAGTGGTTTGGTACGAAGCGGGGGGGCCGCGAGCACAGATACGCAGTATTTT. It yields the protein CASGLVRSGGAASTDTQYF.

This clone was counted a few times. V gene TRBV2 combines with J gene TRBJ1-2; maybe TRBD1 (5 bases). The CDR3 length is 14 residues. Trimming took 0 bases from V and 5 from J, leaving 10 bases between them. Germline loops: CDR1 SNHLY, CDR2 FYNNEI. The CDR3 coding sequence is TGTGCCAGCAGTGAAGCGCGGGGGACGTATGGCTACACCTTC. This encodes CASSEARGTYGYTF.

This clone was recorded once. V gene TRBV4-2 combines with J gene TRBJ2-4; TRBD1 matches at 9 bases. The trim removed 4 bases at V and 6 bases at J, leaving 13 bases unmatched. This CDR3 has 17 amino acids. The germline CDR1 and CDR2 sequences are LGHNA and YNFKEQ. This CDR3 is CASSLLPGQGGGNIQYF. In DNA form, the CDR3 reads TGTGCCAGCAGCCTTCTACCGGGACAGGGTGGAGGAAACATTCAGTACTTC.

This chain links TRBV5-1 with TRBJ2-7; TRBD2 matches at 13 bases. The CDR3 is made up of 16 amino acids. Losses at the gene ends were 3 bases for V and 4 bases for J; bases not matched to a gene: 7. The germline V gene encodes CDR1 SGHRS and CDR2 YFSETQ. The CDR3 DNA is TGCGCCAGCAGCTACGGACTAGCGGGAGTTTCTTACGAGCAGTACTTC. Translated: CASSYGLAGVSYEQYF.

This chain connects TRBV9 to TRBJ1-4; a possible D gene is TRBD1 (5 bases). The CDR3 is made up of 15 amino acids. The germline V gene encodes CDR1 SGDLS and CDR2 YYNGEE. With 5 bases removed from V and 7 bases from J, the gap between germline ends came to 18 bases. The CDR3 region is CASRDRAGGREKLFF. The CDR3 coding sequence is TGTGCCAGCAGGGACCGAGCGGGGGGACGTGAAAAACTGTTTTTT.

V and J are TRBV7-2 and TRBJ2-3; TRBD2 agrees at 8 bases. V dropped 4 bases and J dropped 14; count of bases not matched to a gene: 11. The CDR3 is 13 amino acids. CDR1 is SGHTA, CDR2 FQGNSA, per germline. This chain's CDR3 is CASSSGGGLPAYF. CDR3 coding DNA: TGTGCCAGCAGCTCCGGGGGGGGTCTTCCGGCGTATTTT.

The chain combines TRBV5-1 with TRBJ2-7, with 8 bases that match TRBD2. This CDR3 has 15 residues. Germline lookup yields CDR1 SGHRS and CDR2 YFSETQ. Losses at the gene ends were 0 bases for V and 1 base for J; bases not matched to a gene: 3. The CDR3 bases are TGCGCCAGCAGCTTGGGAGGCGGGGGGTCCTACGAGCAGTACTTC. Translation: CASSLGGGGSYEQYF.

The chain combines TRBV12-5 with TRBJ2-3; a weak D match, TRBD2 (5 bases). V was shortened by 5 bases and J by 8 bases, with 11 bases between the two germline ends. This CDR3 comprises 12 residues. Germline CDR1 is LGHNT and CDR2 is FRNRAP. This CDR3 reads CASGTWTFTQYF. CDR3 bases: TGTGCTAGTGGTACCTGGACTTTTACGCAGTATTTT.

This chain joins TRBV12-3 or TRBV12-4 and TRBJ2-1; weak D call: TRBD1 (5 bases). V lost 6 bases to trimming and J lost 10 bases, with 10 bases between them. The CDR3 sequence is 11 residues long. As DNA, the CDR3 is TGTGCCAGCAGGCTCCGACAGGAGCAGTTCTTC. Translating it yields CASRLRQEQFF.

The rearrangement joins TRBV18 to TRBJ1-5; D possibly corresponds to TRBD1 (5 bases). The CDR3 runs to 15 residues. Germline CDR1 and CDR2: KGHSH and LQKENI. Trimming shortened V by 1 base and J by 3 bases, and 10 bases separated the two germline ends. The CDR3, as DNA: TGTGCCAGCTCACCACGAGGCAGGGACAATCAGCCCCAGCATTTT. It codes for CASSPRGRDNQPQHF.

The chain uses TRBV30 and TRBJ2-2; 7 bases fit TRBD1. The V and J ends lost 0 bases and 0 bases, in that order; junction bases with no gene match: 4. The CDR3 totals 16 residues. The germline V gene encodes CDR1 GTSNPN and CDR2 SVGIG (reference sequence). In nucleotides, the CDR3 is TGTGCCTGGAGTGTCGGCAGGGGGTCGAACACCGGGGAGCTGTTTTTT. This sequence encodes CAWSVGRGSNTGELFF.

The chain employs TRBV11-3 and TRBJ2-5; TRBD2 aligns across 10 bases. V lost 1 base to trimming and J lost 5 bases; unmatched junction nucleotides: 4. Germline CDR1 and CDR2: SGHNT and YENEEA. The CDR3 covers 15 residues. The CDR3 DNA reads TGTGCCAGCAGCTTAGGGACTAGCGGCAAGGAGACCCAGTACTTC. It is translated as CASSLGTSGKETQYF.

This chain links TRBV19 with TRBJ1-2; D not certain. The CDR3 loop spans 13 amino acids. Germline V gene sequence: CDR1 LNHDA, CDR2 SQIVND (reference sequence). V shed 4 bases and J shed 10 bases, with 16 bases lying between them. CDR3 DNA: TGTGCCAGTAGTACCCAGACCGGACTTGCCTACACCTTC. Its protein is CASSTQTGLAYTF.

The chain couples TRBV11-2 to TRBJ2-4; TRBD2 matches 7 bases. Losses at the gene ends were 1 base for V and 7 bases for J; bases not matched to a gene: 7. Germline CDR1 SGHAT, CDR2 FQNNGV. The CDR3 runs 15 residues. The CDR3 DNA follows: TGTGCCAGCAGCTTAGGGGCTAGCGGCGGCAACATTCAGTACTTC. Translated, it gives CASSLGASGGNIQYF.

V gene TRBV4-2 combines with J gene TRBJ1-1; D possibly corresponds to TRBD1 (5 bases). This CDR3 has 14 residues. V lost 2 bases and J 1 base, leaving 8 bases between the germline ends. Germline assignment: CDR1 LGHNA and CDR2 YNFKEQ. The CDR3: CASSQSDRNTEAFF. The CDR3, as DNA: TGTGCCAGCAGCCAAAGTGACAGGAACACTGAAGCTTTCTTT.

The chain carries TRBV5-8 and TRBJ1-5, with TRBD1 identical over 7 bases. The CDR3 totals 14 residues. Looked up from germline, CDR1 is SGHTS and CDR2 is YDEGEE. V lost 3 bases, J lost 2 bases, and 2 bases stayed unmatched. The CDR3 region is CASSSDRGNQPQHF. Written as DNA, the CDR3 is TGTGCCAGCAGCTCCGACAGGGGCAATCAGCCCCAGCATTTT.

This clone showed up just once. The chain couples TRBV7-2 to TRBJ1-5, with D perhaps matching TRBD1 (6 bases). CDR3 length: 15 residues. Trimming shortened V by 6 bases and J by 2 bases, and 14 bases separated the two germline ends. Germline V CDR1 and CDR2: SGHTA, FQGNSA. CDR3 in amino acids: CASSPQGNGNQPQHF. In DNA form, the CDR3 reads TGTGCCAGCAGTCCACAGGGAAATGGCAATCAGCCCCAGCATTTT.

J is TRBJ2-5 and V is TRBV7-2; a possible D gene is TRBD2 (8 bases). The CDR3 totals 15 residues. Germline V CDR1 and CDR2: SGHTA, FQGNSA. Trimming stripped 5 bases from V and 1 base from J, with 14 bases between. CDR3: CASSPGGTVQETQYF. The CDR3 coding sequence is TGTGCCAGCAGCCCGGGGGGGACAGTCCAAGAGACCCAGTACTTC.

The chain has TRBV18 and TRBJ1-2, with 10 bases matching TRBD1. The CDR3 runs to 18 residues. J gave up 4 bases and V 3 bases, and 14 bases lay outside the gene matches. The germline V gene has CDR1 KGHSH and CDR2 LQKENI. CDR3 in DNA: TGTGCCAGCTCACCTTTATTCGTGGGACAGGGGATGTCCTATGGCTACACCTTC. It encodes CASSPLFVGQGMSYGYTF.

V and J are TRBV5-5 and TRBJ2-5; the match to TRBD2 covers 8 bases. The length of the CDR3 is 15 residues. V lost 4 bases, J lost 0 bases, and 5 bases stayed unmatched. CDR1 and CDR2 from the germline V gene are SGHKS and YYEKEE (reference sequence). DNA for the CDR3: TGTGCCAGCAGCGAGGGCGGGGGGTACCAAGAGACCCAGTACTTC. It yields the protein CASSEGGGYQETQYF.

The CDR3, as DNA: TGTGCCAGCAGTTTAGCGTCCATAGCGGGAGAGACCCAGTACTTC. This sequence encodes CASSLASIAGETQYF. The V call is TRBV28, the J call TRBJ2-5, with 7 bases identical to TRBD2. Germline lookup yields CDR1 MDHEN and CDR2 SYDVKM. There are 15 residues in the CDR3. J was trimmed by 4 bases and V by 2 bases; bases with no gene match: 7.

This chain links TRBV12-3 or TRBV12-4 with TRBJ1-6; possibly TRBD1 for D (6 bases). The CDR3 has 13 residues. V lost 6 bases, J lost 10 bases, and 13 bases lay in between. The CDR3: CASRGTSSSPLHF. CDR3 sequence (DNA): TGTGCCAGCAGGGGGACATCTAGCTCACCCCTCCACTTT.